Listed below are T cell receptor beta chains from one sample, sequenced in a study of T cells in narcolepsy. TCRdb keeps only in-frame clones here, not all; method: immunoSEQ multiplex PCR. The sample contains about 20,000 clones, around four fifths of which appear only once. The sample taken for sequencing was memory (CD45RA-) CD4+ T cells from blood. Receptors were obtained from a human donor in good health. The CDR3 runs from the conserved cysteine through the conserved F or W. D genes are given only for firm matches. Clone sizes are given selectively: once, few, many, or a class where the clone is expanded.

clone size: once; D gene: TRBD1; J gene: TRBJ1-1; V gene: TRBV10-3; CDR3 DNA: TGTGCCATCACCTCTACCGGGACAGAATCCTCTGAAGCTTTCTTT; CDR3 protein: CAITSTGTESSEAFF
clone size: .; D gene: TRBD1; J gene: TRBJ1-1; V gene: TRBV29-1; CDR3 DNA: TGCAGCGTTGTTGGGACAGGGGCCAGGGGTGAAGCTTTCTTT; CDR3 protein: CSVVGTGARGEAFF
clone size: once; D gene: .; J gene: TRBJ1-6; V gene: TRBV29-1; CDR3 DNA: TGCAGCGTTTCCAGCTCCTATAATTCACCCCTCCACTTT; CDR3 protein: CSVSSSYNSPLHF
clone size: .; D gene: .; J gene: TRBJ2-1; V gene: TRBV6-6; CDR3 DNA: TGTGCCAGCTCCATCAGCGGTAGCTCCTACAATGAGCAGTTCTTC; CDR3 protein: CASSISGSSYNEQFF
clone size: once; D gene: TRBD1; J gene: TRBJ2-5; V gene: TRBV7-7; CDR3 DNA: TGTGCCAGCAGCCTTGGACAGGGGAAGACCCAGTACTTC; CDR3 protein: CASSLGQGKTQYF
clone size: .; D gene: .; J gene: TRBJ1-1; V gene: TRBV6-1; CDR3 DNA: TGTGCCAGCAGCCTCTACCCTGCGGGTGAAGCTTTCTTT; CDR3 protein: CASSLYPAGEAFF
clone size: .; D gene: .; J gene: TRBJ1-5; V gene: TRBV30; CDR3 DNA: TGTGCCTGGAGTGTATGGCGGGGCCACGGTGGCAATCAGCCCCAGCATTTT; CDR3 protein: CAWSVWRGHGGNQPQHF
clone size: few; D gene: TRBD2; J gene: TRBJ2-1; V gene: TRBV19; CDR3 DNA: TGTGCCAGTTGGGGGGGGAACAATGAGCAGTTCTTC; CDR3 protein: CASWGGNNEQFF
clone size: .; D gene: TRBD2; J gene: TRBJ2-1; V gene: TRBV6-5; CDR3 DNA: TGTGCCAGCAGTCAGGGACTAGCGGGGGGGAATGAGCAGTTCTTC; CDR3 protein: CASSQGLAGGNEQFF
clone size: few; D gene: .; J gene: TRBJ1-3; V gene: TRBV9; CDR3 DNA: TGTGCCAGCAGCGTCGACGGTGGAAACACCATATATTTT; CDR3 protein: CASSVDGGNTIYF
clone size: .; D gene: TRBD1; J gene: TRBJ2-1; V gene: TRBV19; CDR3 DNA: TGTGCCAGTAGTATAGCCGGACAGGGGGCTTATGAGCAGTTCTTC; CDR3 protein: CASSIAGQGAYEQFF
clone size: .; D gene: .; J gene: TRBJ1-2; V gene: TRBV6-1; CDR3 DNA: TGTGCCAGCAGGGGTAGGGGACGGCTATATGGCTACACCTTC; CDR3 protein: CASRGRGRLYGYTF
clone size: .; D gene: .; J gene: TRBJ2-7; V gene: TRBV5-1; CDR3 DNA: TGCGCCAGCAGCTCAACAGGGTTGAGGTCCTACGAGCAGTACTTC; CDR3 protein: CASSSTGLRSYEQYF
clone size: .; D gene: .; J gene: TRBJ2-7; V gene: TRBV7-2; CDR3 DNA: TGTGCCAGCAGCTTGGGGGCAGGCTACGAGCAGTACTTC; CDR3 protein: CASSLGAGYEQYF
clone size: .; D gene: TRBD2; J gene: TRBJ2-5; V gene: TRBV7-2; CDR3 DNA: TGTGCCAGCAGCTTCTTCCGGGAGGGCGGAGAGACCCAGTACTTC; CDR3 protein: CASSFFREGGETQYF
clone size: .; D gene: TRBD2; J gene: TRBJ2-3; V gene: TRBV30; CDR3 DNA: TGTGCCTGGAGTACGCGGGAGGATACGCAGTATTTT; CDR3 protein: CAWSTREDTQYF
clone size: .; D gene: .; J gene: TRBJ1-2; V gene: TRBV6-5; CDR3 DNA: TGTGCCAGCAGTCGCACCGACCTAAAAGGGTATGGCTACACCTTC; CDR3 protein: CASSRTDLKGYGYTF
clone size: .; D gene: TRBD1; J gene: TRBJ2-7; V gene: TRBV2; CDR3 DNA: TGTGCCAGCAGGATGACAGGGTCCGGCTACGAGCAGTACTTC; CDR3 protein: CASRMTGSGYEQYF
clone size: .; D gene: TRBD2; J gene: TRBJ2-1; V gene: TRBV7-2; CDR3 DNA: TGTGCCAGCAGCCCACCGGGACTAGCGGGTAGGGAGCAGTTCTTC; CDR3 protein: CASSPPGLAGREQFF